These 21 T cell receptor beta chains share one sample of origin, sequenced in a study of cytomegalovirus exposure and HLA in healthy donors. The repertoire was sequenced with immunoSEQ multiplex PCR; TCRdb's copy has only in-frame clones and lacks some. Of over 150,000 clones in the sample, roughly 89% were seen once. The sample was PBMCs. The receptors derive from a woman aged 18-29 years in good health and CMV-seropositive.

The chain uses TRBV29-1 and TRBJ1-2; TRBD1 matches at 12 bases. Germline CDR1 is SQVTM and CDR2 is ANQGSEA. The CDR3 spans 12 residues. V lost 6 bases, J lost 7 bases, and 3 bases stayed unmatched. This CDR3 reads CSVGQGAGGYTF. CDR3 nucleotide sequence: TGCAGCGTGGGACAGGGGGCGGGTGGCTACACCTTC.

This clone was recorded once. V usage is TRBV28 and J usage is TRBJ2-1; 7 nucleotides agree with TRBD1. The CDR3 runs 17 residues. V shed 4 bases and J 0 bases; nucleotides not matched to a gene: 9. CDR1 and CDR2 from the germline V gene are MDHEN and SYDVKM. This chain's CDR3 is CASSSPGGESSYNEQFF. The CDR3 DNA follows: TGTGCCAGCAGTTCCCCAGGGGGTGAGAGCTCCTACAATGAGCAGTTCTTC.

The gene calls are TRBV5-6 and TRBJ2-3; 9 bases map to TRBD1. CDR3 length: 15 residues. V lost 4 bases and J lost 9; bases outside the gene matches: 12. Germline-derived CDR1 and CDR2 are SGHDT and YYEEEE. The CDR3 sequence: CASSGRDRAGVTQYF. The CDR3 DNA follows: TGTGCCAGCAGCGGACGGGACAGGGCAGGAGTCACGCAGTATTTT. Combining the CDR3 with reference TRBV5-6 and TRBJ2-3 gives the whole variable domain DAGVTQSPTHLIKTRGQQVTLRCSPKSGHDTVSWYQQALGQGPQFIFQYYEEEERQRGNFPDRFSGHQFPNYSSELNVNALLLGDSALYLCASSGRDRAGVTQYFGPGTRLTVL.

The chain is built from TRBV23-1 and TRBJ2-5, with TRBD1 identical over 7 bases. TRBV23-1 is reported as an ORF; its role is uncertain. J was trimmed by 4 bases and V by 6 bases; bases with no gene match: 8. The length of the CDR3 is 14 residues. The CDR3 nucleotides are TGCGCCAGCAGAACCGACAGGGCACGAGAGACCCAGTACTTC. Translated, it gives CASRTDRARETQYF.

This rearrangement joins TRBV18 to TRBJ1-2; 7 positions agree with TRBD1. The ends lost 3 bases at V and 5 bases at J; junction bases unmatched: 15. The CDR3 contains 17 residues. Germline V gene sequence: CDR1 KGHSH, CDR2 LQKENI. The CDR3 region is CASSPFPGKTGIYGYTF. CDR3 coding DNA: TGTGCCAGCTCACCTTTTCCGGGGAAGACAGGGATTTATGGCTACACCTTC.

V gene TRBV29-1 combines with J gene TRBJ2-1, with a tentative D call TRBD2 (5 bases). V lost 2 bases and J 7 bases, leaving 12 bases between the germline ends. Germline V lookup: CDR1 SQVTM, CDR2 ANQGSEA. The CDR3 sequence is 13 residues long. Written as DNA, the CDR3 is TGCAGCGTTGAAAAGGAGGTCGTTAATGAGCAGTTCTTC. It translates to CSVEKEVVNEQFF.

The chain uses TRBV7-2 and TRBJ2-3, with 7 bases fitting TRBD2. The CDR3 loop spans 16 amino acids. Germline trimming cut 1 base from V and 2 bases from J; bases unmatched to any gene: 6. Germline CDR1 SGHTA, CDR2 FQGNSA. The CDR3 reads CASSLGAGVNTDTQYF. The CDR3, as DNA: TGTGCCAGCAGCTTAGGGGCGGGAGTTAACACAGATACGCAGTATTTT.

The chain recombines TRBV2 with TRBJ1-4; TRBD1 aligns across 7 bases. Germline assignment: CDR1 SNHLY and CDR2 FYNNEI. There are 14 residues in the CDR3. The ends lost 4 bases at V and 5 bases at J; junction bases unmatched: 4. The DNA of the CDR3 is TGTGCCAGCAGTGGACAGGGCAGCAATGAAAAACTGTTTTTT. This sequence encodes CASSGQGSNEKLFF.

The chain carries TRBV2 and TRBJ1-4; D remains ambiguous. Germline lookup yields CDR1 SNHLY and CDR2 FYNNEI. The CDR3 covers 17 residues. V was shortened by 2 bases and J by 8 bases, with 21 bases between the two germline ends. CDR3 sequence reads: CASSEMYRAGGGEKLFF. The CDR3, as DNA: TGTGCCAGCAGTGAAATGTATAGGGCAGGAGGAGGGGAAAAACTGTTTTTT.

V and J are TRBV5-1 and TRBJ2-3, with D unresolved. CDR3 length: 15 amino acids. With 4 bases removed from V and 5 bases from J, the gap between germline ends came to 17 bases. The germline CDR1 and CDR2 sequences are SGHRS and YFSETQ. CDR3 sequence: CASSPSLVSGDTQYF. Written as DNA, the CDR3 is TGCGCCAGCAGCCCATCCCTAGTCAGTGGAGATACGCAGTATTTT.

CDR3 sequence reads: CASTYGTDATEAFF. CDR3 nucleotide sequence: TGCGCCAGCACCTACGGGACAGATGCCACTGAAGCTTTCTTT. The chain joins TRBV5-1 to TRBJ1-1; 7 nucleotides agree with TRBD1. This CDR3 is 14 amino acids long. CDR1 SGHRS and CDR2 YFSETQ come from the germline V gene. Losses at the gene ends were 6 bases for V and 4 bases for J; bases not matched to a gene: 9.

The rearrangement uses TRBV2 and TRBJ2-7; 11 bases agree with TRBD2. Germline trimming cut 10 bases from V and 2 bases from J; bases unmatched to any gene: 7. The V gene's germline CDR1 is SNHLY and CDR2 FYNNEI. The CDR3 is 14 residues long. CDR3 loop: CAISGRGHPYEQYF. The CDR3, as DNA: TGTGCCATTAGCGGGAGGGGTCACCCCTACGAGCAGTACTTC.

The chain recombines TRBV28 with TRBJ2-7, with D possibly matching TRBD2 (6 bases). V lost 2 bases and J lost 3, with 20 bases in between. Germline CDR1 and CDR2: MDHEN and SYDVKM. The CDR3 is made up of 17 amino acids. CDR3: CASSLGGLLAPNYEQYF. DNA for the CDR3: TGTGCCAGCAGTTTAGGGGGTTTGCTAGCGCCTAACTACGAGCAGTACTTC.

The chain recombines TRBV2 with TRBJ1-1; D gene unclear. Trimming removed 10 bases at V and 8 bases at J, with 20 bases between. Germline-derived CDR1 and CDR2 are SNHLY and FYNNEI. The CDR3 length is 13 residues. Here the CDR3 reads CATTSTPGPEAFF. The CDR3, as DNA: TGTGCCACCACCTCGACACCTGGTCCCGAAGCTTTCTTT.

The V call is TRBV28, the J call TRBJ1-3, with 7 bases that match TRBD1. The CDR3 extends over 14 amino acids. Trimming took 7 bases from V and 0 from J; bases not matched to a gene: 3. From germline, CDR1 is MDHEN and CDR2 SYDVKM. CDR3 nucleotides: TGTGCCAGCAACCGACAGGGCTCTGGAAACACCATATATTTT. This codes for CASNRQGSGNTIYF.

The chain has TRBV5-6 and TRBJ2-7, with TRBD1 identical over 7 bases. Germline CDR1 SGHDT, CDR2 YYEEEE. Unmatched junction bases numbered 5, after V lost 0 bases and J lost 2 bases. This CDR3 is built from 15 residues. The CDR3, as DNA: TGTGCCAGCAGCTTGGACTGGACAGGCCCCTACGAGCAGTACTTC. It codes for CASSLDWTGPYEQYF.

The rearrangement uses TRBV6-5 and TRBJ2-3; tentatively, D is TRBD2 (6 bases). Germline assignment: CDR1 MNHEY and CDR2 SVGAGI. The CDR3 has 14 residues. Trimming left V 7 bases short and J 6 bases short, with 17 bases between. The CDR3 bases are TGTGCCAGCATAAAGGTAGCGGTCCTGGATACGCAGTATTTT. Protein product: CASIKVAVLDTQYF.

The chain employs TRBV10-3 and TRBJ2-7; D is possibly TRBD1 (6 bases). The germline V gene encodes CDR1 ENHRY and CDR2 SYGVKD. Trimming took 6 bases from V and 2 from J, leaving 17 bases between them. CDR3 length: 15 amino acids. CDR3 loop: CAIRDSGTGTYEQYF. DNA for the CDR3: TGTGCCATCAGGGACAGCGGAACAGGGACCTACGAGCAGTACTTC.

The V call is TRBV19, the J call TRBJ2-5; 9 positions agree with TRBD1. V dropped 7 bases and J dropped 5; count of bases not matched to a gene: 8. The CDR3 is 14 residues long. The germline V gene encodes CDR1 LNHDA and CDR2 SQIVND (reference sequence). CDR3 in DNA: TGTGCCAGTACCCAGGGACAGGGCAGCGAGACCCAGTACTTC. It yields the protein CASTQGQGSETQYF.

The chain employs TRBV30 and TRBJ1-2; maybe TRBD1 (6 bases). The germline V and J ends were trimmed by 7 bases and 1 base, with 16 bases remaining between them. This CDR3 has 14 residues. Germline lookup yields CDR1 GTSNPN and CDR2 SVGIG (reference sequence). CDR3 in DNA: TGTGCCTTCCGGACAGCGGCCAGTAACTATGGCTACACCTTC. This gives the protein CAFRTAASNYGYTF.

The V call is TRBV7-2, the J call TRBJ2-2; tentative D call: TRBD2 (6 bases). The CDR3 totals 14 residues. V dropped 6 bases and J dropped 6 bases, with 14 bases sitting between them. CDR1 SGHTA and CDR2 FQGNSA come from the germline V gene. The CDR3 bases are TGTGCCAGCAGGCGAACAACTAGCCCCGGGGAGCTGTTTTTT. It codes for CASRRTTSPGELFF.